One and the same sample provided the 19 T cell receptor beta chains below, sequenced in a study of OX40 agonist ivuxolimab in advanced cancers. Assay: immunoSEQ multiplex PCR; the TCRdb copy retains only in-frame clones and omits some. This sample carries some 120,000 clones, roughly 90% of them seen once, and the ten largest clones take 0.65% to 0.9%. Source: CD4+ or CD8+ T cells sorted from blood, taken in a trial of the OX40 agonist ivuxolimab. Source of these receptors: an adult with an advanced solid tumor such as melanoma, head and neck, liver or kidney cancer.

The chain couples TRBV4-1 to TRBJ2-5; 8 bases align to TRBD2. The germline V gene encodes CDR1 MGHRA and CDR2 YSYEKL. Trimming removed 5 bases from V and 2 bases from J; junction bases left unmatched: 7. The CDR3 contains 15 residues. CDR3 bases: TGCGCCAGCAGCGTCCGGACTAGCAGACAAGAGACCCAGTACTTC. This gives the protein CASSVRTSRQETQYF.

This clone was seen only a few times. The chain combines TRBV7-3 with TRBJ1-1, with a tentative D call TRBD1 (6 bases). Between the trimmed V and J ends, which lost 4 bases and 6 bases, there was a span of 15 bases. Germline-derived CDR1 and CDR2 are SGHTA and FQGTGA. The CDR3 runs to 14 residues. CDR3 sequence: CASSSTTGRAEAFF. DNA of the CDR3: TGTGCCAGCAGCTCAACAACAGGGAGGGCTGAAGCTTTCTTT.

The rearrangement joins TRBV19 to TRBJ1-4; D remains ambiguous. This CDR3 comprises 12 residues. The V end lost 3 bases, the J end lost 10 bases, and 9 bases lay between the germline ends. From germline, CDR1 is LNHDA and CDR2 SQIVND (reference sequence). The CDR3 region is CASSIKRGKLFF. The CDR3, as DNA: TGTGCCAGTAGTATTAAGCGGGGAAAACTGTTTTTT.

This chain connects TRBV11-1 to TRBJ2-1; TRBD2 might be the D (6 bases). Germline lookup yields CDR1 SGHAT and CDR2 FQDESV (reference sequence). The CDR3 is 15 amino acids. Trimming removed 0 bases at V and 4 bases at J, with 10 bases between. The CDR3 spells CASSLASGYYNEQFF. CDR3 in DNA: TGTGCCAGCAGCTTAGCGAGCGGGTATTACAATGAGCAGTTCTTC.

This clone appeared a single time. The chain links TRBV21-1 to TRBJ2-7; TRBD2 is the table's D call, not checked against the DNA. TRBV21-1 is described as a pseudogene. The length of the CDR3 is 20 residues. The CDR3 region has the DNA TGTGCCAGCAGCAACGCCAACTCGAGGGTAGAGGGAGAAGGGTCCTACGAGCAGTACTTC. Amino acids: CASSNANSRVEGEGSYEQYF.

The genes are TRBV6-5 and TRBJ1-4, with D maybe TRBD1 (5 bases). The CDR3 has 15 residues. V was cut by 0 bases and J by 8 bases, with 13 bases left in between. The germline gives CDR1 MNHEY, CDR2 SVGAGI. The chain's CDR3 is CASSYSRQGREKLFF. The DNA of the CDR3 is TGTGCCAGCAGTTACTCGCGTCAGGGTAGAGAAAAACTGTTTTTT.

This clone has a single count. The chain couples TRBV5-8 to TRBJ2-7; 8 bases match TRBD1. Germline assignment: CDR1 SGHTS and CDR2 YDEGEE. Unmatched junction bases numbered 5, after V lost 4 bases and J lost 2 bases. The CDR3 loop spans 14 amino acids. CDR3 sequence: CASSRGQVAYEQYF. For the CDR3, the DNA is TGTGCCAGCAGCAGGGGACAGGTAGCCTACGAGCAGTACTTC.

This clone was seen a single time. In nucleotides, the CDR3 is TGTGCCAGCAGCTTCGGGACTAGCGGTTTCAATGAGCAGTTCTTC. This codes for CASSFGTSGFNEQFF. The rearrangement uses TRBV7-3 and TRBJ2-1; 11 nucleotides agree with TRBD2. Germline V lookup: CDR1 SGHTA, CDR2 FQGTGA. The V segment lost 3 bases and the J segment 6 bases; nucleotides outside the gene matches: 4. This CDR3 has 15 residues. Filled out from reference TRBV7-3 and TRBJ2-1, the complete variable domain reads GAGVSQTPSNKVTEKGKYVELRCDPISGHTALYWYRQSLGQGPEFLIYFQGTGAADDSGLPNDRFFAVRPEGSVSTLKIQRTERGDSAVYLCASSFGTSGFNEQFFGPGTRLTVL.

The gene calls are TRBV30 and TRBJ1-5; D might be TRBD1 (6 bases). Trimming removed 3 bases from V and 3 bases from J, with 12 bases in between. The CDR3 extends over 14 amino acids. The germline V gene has CDR1 GTSNPN and CDR2 SVGIG (reference sequence). The CDR3 loop is CAWRPDSYNQPQHF. DNA of the CDR3: TGTGCCTGGAGGCCGGACAGCTACAATCAGCCCCAGCATTTT.

This chain joins TRBV7-9 and TRBJ2-3; 9 bases fit TRBD2. Germline-derived CDR1 and CDR2 are SEHNR and FQNEAQ (reference sequence). The length of the CDR3 is 19 residues. J gave up 4 bases and V 5 bases, and 19 bases lay outside the gene matches. CDR3 nucleotides: TGTGCCAGCAGCCACCCGTTCAGCGGGAGGCCCGCGCGGCCAGATACGCAGTATTTT. This encodes CASSHPFSGRPARPDTQYF.

CDR3 nucleotides: TGTGCCAGTAGTATATTTACAGGGGTATTGAACACTGAAGCTTTCTTT. Its protein is CASSIFTGVLNTEAFF. The chain combines TRBV19 with TRBJ1-1, with TRBD1 matching over 7 bases. Trimming removed 2 bases from V and 0 bases from J; junction bases left unmatched: 6. The germline V gene encodes CDR1 LNHDA and CDR2 SQIVND (reference sequence). This CDR3 is 16 amino acids long.

This clone was found once. The chain links TRBV7-2 to TRBJ2-5; TRBD2 aligns across 8 bases. Germline trimming cut 7 bases from V and 3 bases from J; bases unmatched to any gene: 13. The CDR3 contains 16 residues. From germline, CDR1 is SGHTA and CDR2 FQGNSA. The CDR3 DNA reads TGTGCCAGCACCCCGGGGGGCCGTAGCGGGAAAGAGACCCAGTACTTC. Amino acid sequence: CASTPGGRSGKETQYF.

The V gene is TRBV4-3, the J gene TRBJ2-5; 10 bases agree with TRBD2. The J call may be mistaken, given a closer DNA end match to TRBJ2-7. The CDR3 is 16 residues long. Germline V gives CDR1 LGHNA, CDR2 YSLEER. CDR3 amino acids: CASSQDSLAGVYEQYF. In DNA, the CDR3 is TGCGCCAGCAGCCAAGATTCGCTAGCGGGAGTTTACGAGCAGTACTTC.

The chain employs TRBV7-8 and TRBJ2-7; D remains unclear. The length of the CDR3 is 11 residues. V lost 6 bases and J 5 bases, leaving 8 bases between the germline ends. Germline V gives CDR1 SGHVS, CDR2 FQNEAQ. The CDR3 DNA reads as TGTGCCAGCAGACAAGGCCACGAGCAGTACTTC. This translates into CASRQGHEQYF.

The J gene is TRBJ2-5, the V gene TRBV7-9; TRBD1 matches at 8 bases. Germline CDR1 and CDR2: SEHNR and FQNEAQ (reference sequence). V lost 3 bases to trimming and J lost 5 bases; unmatched junction nucleotides: 2. The CDR3 sequence is 13 residues long. The CDR3 DNA follows: TGTGCCAGCAGCTTCAGGGGGCTGGAGACCCAGTACTTC. This encodes CASSFRGLETQYF.

This clone was found once. The V gene is TRBV7-9, the J gene TRBJ2-7; D remains ambiguous. Germline CDR1 reads SEHNR; CDR2 reads FQNEAQ (reference sequence). The CDR3 extends over 14 amino acids. Trimming cost V 4 bases and J 0 bases, with 10 bases left between them. The CDR3 DNA reads TGTGCCAGCAGCTCGCCGAGTAGCTCCTACGAGCAGTACTTC. Translating it yields CASSSPSSSYEQYF.

The V call is TRBV5-1, the J call TRBJ1-3; no clear D gene. Germline assignment: CDR1 SGHRS and CDR2 YFSETQ. CDR3 length: 15 residues. V shed 4 bases and J shed 9 bases, with 20 bases lying between them. The CDR3 spells CASSQAIFGFGTIYF. The DNA of the CDR3 is TGCGCCAGCAGCCAGGCGATTTTCGGGTTCGGCACCATATATTTT.

This sequence joins TRBV5-4 and TRBJ2-6, with 9 bases lining up with TRBD1. From germline, CDR1 is SGHNT and CDR2 YYREEE (reference sequence). CDR3 size: 18 residues. J gave up 0 bases and V 4 bases, and 8 bases lay outside the gene matches. CDR3 nucleotide sequence: TGTGCCAGCAGCCAAACCGGGACAGGGCCCTCTGGGGCCAACGTCCTGACTTTC. Protein sequence: CASSQTGTGPSGANVLTF.

V and J are TRBV5-4 and TRBJ2-5; 10 bases are shared with TRBD1. V shed 4 bases and J 1 base; nucleotides not matched to a gene: 4. There are 15 residues in the CDR3. Germline CDR1 is SGHNT and CDR2 is YYREEE (reference sequence). Here the CDR3 DNA reads TGTGCCAGCAGCAGCGGGACAGGGGTCCAAGAGACCCAGTACTTC. Translating it yields CASSSGTGVQETQYF.